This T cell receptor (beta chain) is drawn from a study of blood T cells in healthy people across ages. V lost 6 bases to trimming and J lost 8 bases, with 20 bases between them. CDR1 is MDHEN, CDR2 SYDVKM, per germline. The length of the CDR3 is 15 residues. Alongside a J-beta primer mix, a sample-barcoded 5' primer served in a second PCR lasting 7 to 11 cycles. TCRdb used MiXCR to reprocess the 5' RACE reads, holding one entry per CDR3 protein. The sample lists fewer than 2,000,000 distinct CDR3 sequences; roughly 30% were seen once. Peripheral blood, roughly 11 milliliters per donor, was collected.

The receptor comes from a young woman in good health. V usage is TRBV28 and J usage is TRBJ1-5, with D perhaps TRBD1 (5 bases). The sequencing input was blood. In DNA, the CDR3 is TGTGCCAGCAGCTCCGTTGAGGAGGGGCGCGAGCCCCAGCATTTT. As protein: CASSSVEEGREPQHF. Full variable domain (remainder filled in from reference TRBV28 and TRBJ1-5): DVKVTQSSRYLVKRTGEKVFLECVQDMDHENMFWYRQDPGLGLRLIYFSYDVKMKEKGDIPEGYSVSREKKERFSLILESASTNQTSMYLCASSSVEEGREPQHFGDGTRLSIL.